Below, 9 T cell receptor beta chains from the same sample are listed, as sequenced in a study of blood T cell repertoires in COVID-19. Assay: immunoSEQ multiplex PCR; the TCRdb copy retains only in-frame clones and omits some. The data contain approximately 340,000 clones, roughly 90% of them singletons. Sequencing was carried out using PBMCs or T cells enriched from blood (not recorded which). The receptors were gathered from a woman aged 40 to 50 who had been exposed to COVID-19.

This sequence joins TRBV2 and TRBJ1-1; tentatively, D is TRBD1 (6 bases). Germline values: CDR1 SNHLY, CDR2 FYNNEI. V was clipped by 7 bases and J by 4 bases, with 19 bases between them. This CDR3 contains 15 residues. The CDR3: CASMRGQPTSTEAFF. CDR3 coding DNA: TGTGCCAGCATGCGTGGACAGCCGACGAGCACTGAAGCTTTCTTT.

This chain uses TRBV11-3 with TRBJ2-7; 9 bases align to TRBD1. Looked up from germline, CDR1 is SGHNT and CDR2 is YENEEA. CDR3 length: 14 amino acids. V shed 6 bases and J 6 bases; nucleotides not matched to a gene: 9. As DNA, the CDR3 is TGTGCCAGCAGTTTCGACAGGGGGATAGGCGAGCAGTACTTC. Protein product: CASSFDRGIGEQYF.

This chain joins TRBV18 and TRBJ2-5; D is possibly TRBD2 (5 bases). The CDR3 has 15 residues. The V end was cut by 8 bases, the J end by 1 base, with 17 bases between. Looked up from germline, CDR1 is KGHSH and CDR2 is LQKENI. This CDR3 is CASAPRGQPQETQYF. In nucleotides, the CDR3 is TGTGCCAGCGCTCCCAGAGGGCAGCCCCAAGAGACCCAGTACTTC.

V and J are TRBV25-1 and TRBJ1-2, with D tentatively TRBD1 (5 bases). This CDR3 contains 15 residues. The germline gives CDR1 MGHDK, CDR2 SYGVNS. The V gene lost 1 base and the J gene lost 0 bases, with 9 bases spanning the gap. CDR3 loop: CASSELGRANYGYTF. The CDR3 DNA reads TGTGCCAGCAGTGAATTGGGCAGGGCTAACTATGGCTACACCTTC.

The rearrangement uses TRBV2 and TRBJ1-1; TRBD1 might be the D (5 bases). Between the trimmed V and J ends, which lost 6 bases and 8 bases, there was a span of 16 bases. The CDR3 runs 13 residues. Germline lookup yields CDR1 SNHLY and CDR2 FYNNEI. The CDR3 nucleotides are TGTGCCAGCAGGAGAGACGACAGCAGAGAAGCTTTCTTT. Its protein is CASRRDDSREAFF.

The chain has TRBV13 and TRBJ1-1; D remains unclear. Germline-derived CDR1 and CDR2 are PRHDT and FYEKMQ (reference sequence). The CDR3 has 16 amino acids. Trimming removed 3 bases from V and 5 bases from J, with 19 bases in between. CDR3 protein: CASSLGSIAYRTEAFF. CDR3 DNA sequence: TGTGCCAGCAGCTTGGGATCAATAGCGTATAGGACTGAAGCTTTCTTT.

The CDR3 is CAWSVGTGSYGYTF. The DNA for the CDR3 is TGTGCCTGGAGTGTAGGGACAGGCTCCTATGGCTACACCTTC. V gene TRBV30 combines with J gene TRBJ1-2; 8 bases agree with TRBD1. Germline V gene data show CDR1 as GTSNPN and CDR2 as SVGIG (reference sequence). The CDR3 length is 14 residues. Germline trimming cut 0 bases from V and 4 bases from J; bases unmatched to any gene: 4. Full variable domain (rest looked up from reference TRBV30 and TRBJ1-2): SQTIHQWPATLVQPVGSPLSLECTVEGTSNPNLYWYRQAAGRGLQLLFYSVGIGQISSEVPQNLSASRPQDRQFILSSKKLLLSDSGFYLCAWSVGTGSYGYTFGSGTRLTVV.

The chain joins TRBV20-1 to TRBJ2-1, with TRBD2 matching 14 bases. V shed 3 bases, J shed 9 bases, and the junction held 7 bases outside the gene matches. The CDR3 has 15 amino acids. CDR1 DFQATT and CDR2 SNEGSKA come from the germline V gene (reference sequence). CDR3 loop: CSASRGTSGSGEQFF. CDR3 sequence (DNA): TGCAGTGCTAGTCGTGGGACTAGCGGGAGTGGTGAGCAGTTCTTC.

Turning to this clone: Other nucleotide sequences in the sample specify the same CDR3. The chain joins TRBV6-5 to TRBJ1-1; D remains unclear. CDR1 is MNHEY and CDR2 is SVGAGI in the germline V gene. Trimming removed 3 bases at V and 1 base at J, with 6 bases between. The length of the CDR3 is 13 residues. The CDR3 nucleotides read TGTGCCAGCAGTTATGAGGGGAACACTGAAGCTTTCTTT. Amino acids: CASSYEGNTEAFF.